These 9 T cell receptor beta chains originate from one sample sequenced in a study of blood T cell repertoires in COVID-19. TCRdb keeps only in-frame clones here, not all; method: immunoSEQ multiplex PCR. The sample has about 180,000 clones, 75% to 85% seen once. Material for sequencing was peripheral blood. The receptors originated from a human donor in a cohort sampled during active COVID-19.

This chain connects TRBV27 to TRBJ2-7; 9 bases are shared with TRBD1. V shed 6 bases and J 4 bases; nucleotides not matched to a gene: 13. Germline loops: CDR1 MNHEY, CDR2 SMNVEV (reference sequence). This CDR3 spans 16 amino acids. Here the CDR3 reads CASRQGAHTSGYEQYF. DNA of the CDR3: TGTGCCAGCAGACAGGGGGCGCATACATCAGGGTACGAGCAGTACTTC.

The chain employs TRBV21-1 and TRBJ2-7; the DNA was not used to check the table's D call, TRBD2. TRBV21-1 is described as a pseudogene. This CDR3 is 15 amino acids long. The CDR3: CASSKLTSLGDEQYF. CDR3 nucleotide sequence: TGTGCCAGCAGCAAACTCACATCACTAGGCGACGAGCAGTACTTC.

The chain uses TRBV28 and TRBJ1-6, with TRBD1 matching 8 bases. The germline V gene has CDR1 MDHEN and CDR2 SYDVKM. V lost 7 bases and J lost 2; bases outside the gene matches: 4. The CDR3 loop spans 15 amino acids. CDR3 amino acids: CASTRDRTYNSPLHF. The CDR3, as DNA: TGTGCCAGCACCCGGGACAGGACCTATAATTCACCCCTCCACTTT.

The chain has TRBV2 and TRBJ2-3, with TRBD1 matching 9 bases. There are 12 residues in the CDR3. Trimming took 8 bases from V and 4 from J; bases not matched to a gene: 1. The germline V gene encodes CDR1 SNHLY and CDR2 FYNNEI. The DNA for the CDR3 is TGTGCCAGCGGGACAGGGTCAGATACGCAGTATTTT. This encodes CASGTGSDTQYF.

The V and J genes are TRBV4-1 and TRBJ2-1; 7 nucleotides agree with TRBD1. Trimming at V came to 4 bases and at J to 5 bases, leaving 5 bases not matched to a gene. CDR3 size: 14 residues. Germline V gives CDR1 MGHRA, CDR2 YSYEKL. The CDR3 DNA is TGCGCCAGCAGCCGAGGGGGCGCGGACAATGAGCAGTTCTTC. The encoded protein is CASSRGGADNEQFF.

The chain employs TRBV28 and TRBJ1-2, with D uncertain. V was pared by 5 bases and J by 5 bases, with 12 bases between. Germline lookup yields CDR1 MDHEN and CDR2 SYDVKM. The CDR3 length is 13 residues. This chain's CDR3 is CASSPSVSYGYTF. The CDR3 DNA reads TGTGCCAGCAGTCCCTCCGTATCGTATGGCTACACCTTC.

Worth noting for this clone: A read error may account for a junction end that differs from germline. CDR3 protein: CASSLVQGNQPQHF. CDR3 DNA: TGTGCCAGCAGCTTAGTCCAGGGCAACCAGCCCCAGCATTTT. This chain uses TRBV7-8 with TRBJ1-5; D possibly corresponds to TRBD1 (5 bases). The CDR3 consists of 14 residues. CDR1 is SGHVS and CDR2 is FQNEAQ in the germline V gene.

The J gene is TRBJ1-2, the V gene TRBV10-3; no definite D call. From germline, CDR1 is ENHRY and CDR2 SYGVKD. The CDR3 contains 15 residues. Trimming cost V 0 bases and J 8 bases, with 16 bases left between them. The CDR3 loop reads CAISESGGVTRGYTF. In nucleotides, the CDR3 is TGTGCCATCAGTGAGTCTGGAGGCGTTACTCGAGGCTACACCTTC.

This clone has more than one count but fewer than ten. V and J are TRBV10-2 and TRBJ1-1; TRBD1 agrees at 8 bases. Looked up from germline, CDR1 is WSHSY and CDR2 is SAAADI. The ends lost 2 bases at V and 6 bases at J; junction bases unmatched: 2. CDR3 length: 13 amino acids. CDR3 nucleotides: TGCGCCAGCAGTGAGACAGGGGGGGCTGAAGCTTTCTTT. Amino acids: CASSETGGAEAFF.